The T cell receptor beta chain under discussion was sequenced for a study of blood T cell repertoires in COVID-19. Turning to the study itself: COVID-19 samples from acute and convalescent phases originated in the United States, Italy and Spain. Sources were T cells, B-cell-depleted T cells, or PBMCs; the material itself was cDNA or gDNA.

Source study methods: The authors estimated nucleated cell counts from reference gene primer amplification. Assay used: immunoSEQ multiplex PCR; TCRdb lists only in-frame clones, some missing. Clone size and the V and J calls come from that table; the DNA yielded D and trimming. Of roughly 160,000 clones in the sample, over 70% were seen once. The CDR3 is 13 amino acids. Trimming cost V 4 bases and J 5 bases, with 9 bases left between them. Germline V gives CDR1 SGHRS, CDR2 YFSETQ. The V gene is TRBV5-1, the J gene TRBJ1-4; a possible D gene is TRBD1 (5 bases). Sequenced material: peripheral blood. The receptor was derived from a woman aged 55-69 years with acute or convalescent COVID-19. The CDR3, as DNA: TGCGCCAGCAGCAAACGGGGGAATGAAAAACTGTTTTTT. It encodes CASSKRGNEKLFF.